The clone carrying this T cell receptor (beta chain) came up a few times. V gave up 3 bases and J gave up 2 bases; unmatched junction bases: 5. This CDR3 contains 15 residues. This entry comes from a study of T-cell memory formation after mild COVID-19. Study-wide context: TCR clustering was largely donor specific.

TCRdb independently ran MiXCR on the 5' RACE reads; one entry per CDR3 protein. The sample lists approximately 260,000 distinct CDR3 sequences, roughly 18% occurring once. The J gene is TRBJ2-3, the V gene TRBV12-3 or TRBV12-4; 7 bases are shared with TRBD2. Sequencing input: PBMCs or a T cell subset sorted from them (not recorded which). The origin of this receptor is a man between 18 and 35 years old who had mild COVID-19 (a few samples of this study predate the infection). Cell type and time point are not known. The CDR3 loop reads CASSLRRGNTDTQYF. The CDR3 DNA reads as TGTGCCAGCAGTTTGAGGCGGGGGAACACAGATACGCAGTATTTT.